These 28 T cell receptor beta chains were all obtained from the same sample, sequenced in a study of blood T cell repertoires in COVID-19. The protocol was immunoSEQ multiplex PCR, while the TCRdb copy is restricted to in-frame clones and leaves out a portion. The sample contains approximately 250,000 clones, approximately 86% of which appear only once. The specimen was PBMCs or T cells enriched from blood (not recorded which). Receptor source: a woman under 40 who had recovered from COVID-19.

This chain joins TRBV28 and TRBJ2-3; 12 bases align to TRBD1. The trim removed 6 bases at V and 4 bases at J, leaving 8 bases unmatched. The CDR3 length is 16 residues. Germline assignment: CDR1 MDHEN and CDR2 SYDVKM. The CDR3 DNA reads TGTGCCAGCAGGGAAAGGGACAGGGGGCTGGCAGATACGCAGTATTTT. The encoded protein is CASRERDRGLADTQYF.

This clone has a single count. The V gene is TRBV28, the J gene TRBJ2-3, with 11 bases matching TRBD2. This CDR3 has 16 amino acids. The germline gives CDR1 MDHEN, CDR2 SYDVKM. Trimming removed 1 base from V and 5 bases from J; junction bases left unmatched: 5. The CDR3 DNA reads as TGTGCCAGCAGTTTATCGCTAGCGGGAGGAGGAGATACGCAGTATTTT. Encoded protein: CASSLSLAGGGDTQYF.

The chain carries TRBV5-4 and TRBJ2-1, with 8 bases identical to TRBD2. The CDR3 covers 14 residues. V was clipped by 5 bases and J by 3 bases; unmatched bases: 4. CDR1 is SGHNT and CDR2 is YYREEE in the germline V gene (reference sequence). CDR3 in DNA: TGTGCCAGCAGTCCGGGGGGGGACTACAATGAGCAGTTCTTC. Translating it yields CASSPGGDYNEQFF.

The chain has TRBV11-2 and TRBJ1-2, with 7 bases aligning to TRBD1. Unmatched junction bases numbered 10, after V lost 7 bases and J lost 8 bases. Germline CDR1 reads SGHAT; CDR2 reads FQNNGV. CDR3 size: 13 residues. The CDR3 DNA is TGTGCCAGCACCCTGGACAGGTATCGCGGCTACACCTTC. Its translation is CASTLDRYRGYTF.

This chain connects TRBV7-2 to TRBJ2-5; 8 nucleotides line up with TRBD2. Trimming at V came to 1 base and at J to 0 bases, leaving 7 bases not matched to a gene. The CDR3 has 17 amino acids. CDR1 and CDR2 from the germline V gene are SGHTA and FQGNSA. CDR3 region: CASSLGAGGGNQETQYF. The CDR3 DNA reads TGTGCCAGCAGCTTAGGGGCGGGCGGGGGGAACCAAGAGACCCAGTACTTC.

The genes are TRBV24-1 and TRBJ2-1, with a possible D match to TRBD2 (7 bases). Trimming shortened V by 0 bases and J by 9 bases, and 11 bases separated the two germline ends. CDR3 length: 14 amino acids. The V gene's germline CDR1 is KGHDR and CDR2 SFDVKD. The CDR3 here is CATSDLGGGGEQFF. In DNA form, the CDR3 reads TGTGCCACCAGTGATTTGGGCGGGGGCGGTGAGCAGTTCTTC.

The V gene is TRBV5-4, the J gene TRBJ1-4; D is unclear. CDR3 length equals 14 residues. CDR1 is SGHNT, CDR2 YYREEE, per germline (reference sequence). V lost 1 base and J lost 0, with 4 bases in between. CDR3 in amino acids: CASSLTATNEKLFF. CDR3 coding DNA: TGTGCCAGCAGCTTGACGGCAACTAATGAAAAACTGTTTTTT.

The chain couples TRBV6-2 or TRBV6-3 to TRBJ2-2; possibly TRBD1 for D (5 bases). The V gene's germline CDR1 is MNHEY and CDR2 SVGEGT. The V end was cut by 5 bases, the J end by 3 bases, with 13 bases between. This CDR3 is built from 15 residues. CDR3 DNA: TGTGCCAGCAGTCAATTAGACAGCTACACCGGGGAGCTGTTTTTT. Translating gives CASSQLDSYTGELFF.

This sequence joins TRBV5-1 and TRBJ2-1, with TRBD2 identical over 9 bases. This CDR3 is 14 amino acids long. With V trimmed by 6 bases and J by 4 bases, 5 bases remained unmatched. Germline V gives CDR1 SGHRS, CDR2 YFSETQ. The CDR3, as DNA: TGCGCCAGCATGCGGGGGGGCTCTTACAATGAGCAGTTCTTC. Translated, it gives CASMRGGSYNEQFF.

The V gene is TRBV5-1, the J gene TRBJ2-1; no firm D call. V lost 0 bases, J lost 5 bases, and 3 bases lay in between. Germline lookup yields CDR1 SGHRS and CDR2 YFSETQ. This CDR3 comprises 12 residues. CDR3 DNA: TGCGCCAGCAGCTTGGCTGACAATGAGCAGTTCTTC. Translating gives CASSLADNEQFF.

The chain links TRBV28 to TRBJ2-5, with 7 bases aligning to TRBD2. Germline V CDR1 and CDR2: MDHEN, SYDVKM. There are 15 residues in the CDR3. Germline trimming cut 4 bases from V and 0 bases from J; bases unmatched to any gene: 5. The CDR3 DNA reads as TGTGCCAGCAGTTCCAGGGAGGGATACCAAGAGACCCAGTACTTC. As protein: CASSSREGYQETQYF.

This chain uses TRBV19 with TRBJ2-1; weak D call: TRBD1 (5 bases). CDR3 length: 17 residues. The germline CDR1 and CDR2 sequences are LNHDA and SQIVND (reference sequence). V gave up 0 bases and J gave up 1 base, with 13 bases separating them. CDR3 residues: CASSIDQGVFSYNEQFF. CDR3 sequence (DNA): TGTGCCAGTAGTATAGATCAAGGGGTATTTTCCTACAATGAGCAGTTCTTC.

The chain combines TRBV10-3 with TRBJ1-1; D might be TRBD1 (5 bases). The germline gives CDR1 ENHRY, CDR2 SYGVKD. This CDR3 is built from 11 residues. Trimming took 6 bases from V and 8 from J, leaving 10 bases between them. For the CDR3, the DNA is TGTGCCATCAGGCATTGGGGCGAAGCTTTCTTT. Protein sequence: CAIRHWGEAFF.

The chain links TRBV15 to TRBJ2-7; tentative D call: TRBD2 (6 bases). Per the germline V gene, CDR1 is LNHNV and CDR2 is YYDKDF (reference sequence). The CDR3 is made up of 16 amino acids. V shed 2 bases and J shed 2 bases, with 16 bases lying between them. CDR3 in DNA: TGTGCCACCAGCAGATCGGCGACGGAGGGTCCCTACGAGCAGTACTTC. Protein: CATSRSATEGPYEQYF.

The rearrangement uses TRBV7-8 and TRBJ1-4; 8 nucleotides align to TRBD1. CDR3 length: 15 amino acids. Per the germline V gene, CDR1 is SGHVS and CDR2 is FQNEAQ. Trimming removed 5 bases from V and 10 bases from J; junction bases left unmatched: 12. CDR3 sequence (DNA): TGTGCCAGCAGCCCTCGGGCAGGGGGCTTGGGAAAACTGTTTTTT. Its protein is CASSPRAGGLGKLFF.

V and J are TRBV19 and TRBJ2-1; weak D call: TRBD1 (6 bases). The CDR3 is made up of 16 amino acids. V lost 7 bases and J 4 bases, leaving 20 bases between the germline ends. Per the germline V gene, CDR1 is LNHDA and CDR2 is SQIVND (reference sequence). Written as DNA, the CDR3 is TGTGCCAGTACCCCCACCAGGGGACGCCCGTACAATGAGCAGTTCTTC. Translated: CASTPTRGRPYNEQFF.

The genes are TRBV6-5 and TRBJ2-7; D not certain. The V gene lost 6 bases and the J gene lost 4 bases, with 16 bases spanning the gap. This CDR3 comprises 14 residues. Germline-derived CDR1 and CDR2 are MNHEY and SVGAGI. In DNA form, the CDR3 reads TGTGCCAGCAGGAGTTACGGTCGGAGTTACGAGCAGTACTTC. Protein product: CASRSYGRSYEQYF.

V gene TRBV5-1 combines with J gene TRBJ2-3; possible D gene TRBD2, 6 bases. The CDR3 is 15 residues long. With 1 base removed from V and 1 base from J, the gap between germline ends came to 10 bases. Germline V lookup: CDR1 SGHRS, CDR2 YFSETQ. CDR3 protein: CASSLRRGGTDTQYF. CDR3 in DNA: TGCGCCAGCAGCTTGAGGCGGGGTGGCACAGATACGCAGTATTTT.

The chain links TRBV3-1 (or the pseudogene TRBV3-2) to TRBJ2-1, with D perhaps matching TRBD2 (6 bases). The germline V and J ends were trimmed by 4 bases and 7 bases, with 14 bases remaining between them. The CDR3 runs to 14 residues. The germline V gene encodes CDR1 LGHDT and CDR2 YNNKEL (reference sequence). CDR3 sequence reads: CASSRRGPRNEQFF. The DNA for the CDR3 is TGTGCCAGCAGCCGGCGGGGCCCTCGGAATGAGCAGTTCTTC.

The chain employs TRBV5-6 and TRBJ1-2; possibly TRBD1 for D (5 bases). Germline CDR1 SGHDT, CDR2 YYEEEE. This CDR3 spans 16 amino acids. V was pared by 3 bases and J by 0 bases, with 15 bases between. CDR3 loop: CASSSLYRKTNYGYTF. In DNA form, the CDR3 reads TGTGCCAGCAGCTCCCTTTACAGGAAAACTAACTATGGCTACACCTTC.

The genes are TRBV7-3 and TRBJ2-3; possible D gene TRBD1, 6 bases. Germline V gene sequence: CDR1 SGHTA, CDR2 FQGTGA. The CDR3 contains 21 residues. V lost 3 bases and J 2 bases, leaving 30 bases between the germline ends. The CDR3, as DNA: TGTGCCAGCAGCTTCGCACGGCCAGGGGCCTTCGCACACTCTTTCACAGATACGCAGTATTTT. Encoded protein: CASSFARPGAFAHSFTDTQYF.

The chain links TRBV18 to TRBJ2-5; 7 nucleotides line up with TRBD2. The CDR3 spans 16 residues. V lost 1 base to trimming and J lost 2 bases; unmatched junction nucleotides: 7. Germline V gene data show CDR1 as KGHSH and CDR2 as LQKENI. In DNA, the CDR3 is TGTGCCAGCTCACCACTCGGGAGGACAAAGCAAGAGACCCAGTACTTC. This encodes CASSPLGRTKQETQYF. Complete variable domain (other parts from reference TRBV18 and TRBJ2-5): NAGVMQNPRHLVRRRGQEARLRCSPMKGHSHVYWYRQLPEEGLKFMVYLQKENIIDESGMPKERFSAEFPKEGPSILRIQQVVRGDSAAYFCASSPLGRTKQETQYFGPGTRLLVL.

The V and J genes are TRBV27 and TRBJ2-2; TRBD2 might be the D (6 bases). The CDR3 runs to 14 residues. Germline V gives CDR1 MNHEY, CDR2 SMNVEV (reference sequence). The V gene lost 5 bases and the J gene lost 4 bases, with 11 bases spanning the gap. The CDR3 nucleotides read TGTGCCAGCAGTCCCGGGGGAGTCACCGGGGAGCTGTTTTTT. It specifies CASSPGGVTGELFF.

Comment on this clone: The junction departs from germline at one end; a sequencing error may be responsible. This sequence joins TRBV9 and TRBJ2-2; D is unresolved. Germline V gives CDR1 SGDLS, CDR2 YYNGEE. This CDR3 is built from 16 residues. The CDR3 here is CANSVGSTTNTGELFF. CDR3 coding DNA: TGTGCCAACAGCGTAGGCAGTACAACGAACACCGGGGAGCTGTTTTTT.

The CDR3: CASSLSGFAEQYF. As DNA, the CDR3 is TGTGCCAGCAGTTTGAGCGGGTTCGCCGAGCAGTACTTC. This rearrangement joins TRBV28 to TRBJ2-7; maybe TRBD2 (6 bases). Trimming removed 3 bases from V and 6 bases from J, with 12 bases in between. Germline lookup yields CDR1 MDHEN and CDR2 SYDVKM. The CDR3 has 13 amino acids.

J is TRBJ2-1 and V is TRBV25-1; TRBD2 is a possible D gene (6 bases). Germline CDR1 MGHDK, CDR2 SYGVNS. Trimming took off 7 bases at V and 7 bases at J, with 17 bases between the two ends. This CDR3 has 14 residues. The CDR3 bases are TGTGCCAGCACTCCCGGGACTGCGCGAAATGAGCAGTTCTTC. This codes for CASTPGTARNEQFF.

V is TRBV5-1 and J is TRBJ2-1; 11 bases match TRBD2. This CDR3 region has 15 residues. With V trimmed by 3 bases and J by 6 bases, 5 bases remained unmatched. Germline V CDR1 and CDR2: SGHRS, YFSETQ. CDR3 in amino acids: CASSSALAGVNEQFF. The DNA for the CDR3 is TGCGCCAGCAGCTCCGCACTAGCGGGGGTCAATGAGCAGTTCTTC.

The chain joins TRBV19 to TRBJ1-1; D is uncertain. CDR1 LNHDA and CDR2 SQIVND come from the germline V gene (reference sequence). V lost 3 bases to trimming and J lost 4 bases, with 12 bases between them. The CDR3 is 14 residues long. The DNA for the CDR3 is TGTGCCAGTAGTATTCGAGGGTTGTCCACTGAAGCTTTCTTT. This gives the protein CASSIRGLSTEAFF.